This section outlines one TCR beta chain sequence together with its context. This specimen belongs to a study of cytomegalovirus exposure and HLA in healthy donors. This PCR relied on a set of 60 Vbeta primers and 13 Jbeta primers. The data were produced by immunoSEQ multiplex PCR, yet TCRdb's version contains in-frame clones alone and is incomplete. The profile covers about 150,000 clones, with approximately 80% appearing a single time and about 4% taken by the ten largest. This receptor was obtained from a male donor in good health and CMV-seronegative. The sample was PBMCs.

The CDR3 protein is CASGLQGNTEAFF. The CDR3 bases are TGTGCTAGTGGCTTACAGGGGAACACTGAAGCTTTCTTT. The V and J genes are TRBV12-5 and TRBJ1-1, with D possibly matching TRBD1 (6 bases). The V end was cut by 6 bases, the J end by 1 base, with 9 bases between. Germline CDR1 is LGHNT and CDR2 is FRNRAP. This CDR3 comprises 13 residues.